This TCR beta chain was sequenced in a study of shared clonotypes between healthy human individuals. Measured with immunoSEQ multiplex PCR; TCRdb has only the in-frame clones, and not every one. The sample carries more than 400,000 clones, almost 97% recorded once. CDR1 SEHNR and CDR2 FQNEAQ come from the germline V gene (reference sequence). This CDR3 is built from 17 residues. Trimming at V came to 5 bases and at J to 5 bases, leaving 10 bases not matched to a gene. The V call is TRBV7-9, the J call TRBJ2-5; 14 nucleotides match TRBD2. This clonotype originated in a woman between 25 and 40 years old in good health. Sequenced sample: naive CD4+ T cells sorted from blood. Described subset: CD45RA+ positively selected. The CDR3 protein is CASSPRLAGGVLETQYF. The CDR3 DNA follows: TGTGCCAGCAGCCCCCGACTAGCGGGAGGGGTGTTGGAGACCCAGTACTTC.